Sequencing of this TCR beta chain was carried out in a study of T cell responses to AZD1222 COVID-19 vaccine. Study-level results: Mostly white British, mostly female donors; authors suggested clonal diversity may be underestimated. Sampling captured repertoires only after the peak T cell response. Only a handful of AZD1222 recipients, roughly six in all, had baseline seropositivity. CD4 TCRs associated with vaccination spanned spike, dominating at 160-218 and 743-854.

Sequenced by immunoSEQ multiplex PCR; TCRdb stores in-frame clones only, minus some. Among more than 150,000 clones, 85% to 90% were seen once, and the ten largest hold less than 3%. The trim removed 5 bases at V and 6 bases at J, leaving 7 bases unmatched. Germline values: CDR1 MNHEY, CDR2 SVGAGI. The CDR3 covers 15 residues. As to this clone: Antigen unknown.

V and J are TRBV6-5 and TRBJ2-1, with TRBD2 matching 10 bases. This clonotype was sampled from an adult in good health. This sample comprised peripheral blood, obtained on day 0 of MenACWY control vaccination. The CDR3 sequence: CASSLAGDRRNEQFF. In DNA form, the CDR3 reads TGTGCCAGCAGTCTAGCGGGAGATCGGCGCAATGAGCAGTTCTTC.